The 17 T cell receptor beta chains in this list originate from one sample, sequenced in a study of identical twins. TCRdb processed the 5' RACE reads anew with MiXCR; each CDR3 protein has one entry. Among about 470,000 distinct CDR3 sequences listed, approximately 24% were seen once. The same data also went into a second study, on T cells expressing NK-cell markers.

The material sequenced was CD4+ T cells sorted from blood. The receptors stem from a young woman in good health.

This clonotype turned up a few times. At one end, the junction sequence differs from germline, possibly due to a read error. The chain joins TRBV5-1 to TRBJ1-4; D is ambiguous. The CDR3 length is 14 residues. Germline V lookup: CDR1 SGHRS, CDR2 YFSETQ. DNA of the CDR3: TGCGCCAGCAGTTTCGGACGGTTCAATGAAAATCTGTTTTTT. Its protein is CASSFGRFNENLFF.

The V call is TRBV20-1, the J call TRBJ2-7; D may be TRBD1 (5 bases). V dropped 3 bases and J dropped 6 bases, with 12 bases sitting between them. CDR3 length equals 12 residues. The germline gives CDR1 DFQATT, CDR2 SNEGSKA (reference sequence). Here the CDR3 DNA reads TGCAGTGCTAGTGGGGCCCGCGGCGAGCAGTACTTC. Translation gives CSASGARGEQYF.

This rearrangement joins TRBV7-2 to TRBJ2-5; 11 bases fit TRBD2. The germline gives CDR1 SGHTA, CDR2 FQGNSA. The CDR3 is made up of 15 amino acids. Trimming cost V 5 bases and J 5 bases; bases outside gene matches: 7. The CDR3 bases are TGTGCCAGCAGCCCATATAGCGGGAGGGGTGAGACCCAGTACTTC. It yields the protein CASSPYSGRGETQYF.

This clonotype was detected ten times or more. CDR3 sequence: CASSLWSQETQYF. The DNA of the CDR3 is TGCGCCAGCAGCTTGTGGTCTCAAGAGACCCAGTACTTC. The chain is built from TRBV5-1 and TRBJ2-5, with unresolved D. V was clipped by 1 base and J by 2 bases, with 6 bases between them. Germline V CDR1 and CDR2: SGHRS, YFSETQ. This CDR3 spans 13 amino acids.

This clonotype has a handful of counts. V and J are TRBV12-3 or TRBV12-4 and TRBJ1-5; no clear D. This CDR3 has 12 residues. The V gene lost 6 bases and the J gene lost 7 bases, with 10 bases spanning the gap. CDR3 in DNA: TGTGCCAGCAGGAACCGAGGGCAGCCCCAGCATTTT. Encoded protein: CASRNRGQPQHF.

This clonotype came up a few times. The CDR3, as DNA: TGTGCCAGCAGCATCGGGGGGCGCAGGAACGAGCAGTACTTC. Its translation: CASSIGGRRNEQYF. The gene calls are TRBV6-1 and TRBJ2-7; a possible D gene is TRBD2 (7 bases). Trimming pared 6 bases from V and 5 bases from J, leaving 17 bases between. Germline V gene data show CDR1 as MNHNS and CDR2 as SASEGT. The CDR3 runs to 14 residues.

CDR3: CASSPRQTTYEQYF. DNA of the CDR3: TGTGCCAGCTCACCACGGCAGACGACCTACGAGCAGTACTTC. J is TRBJ2-7 and V is TRBV18; no firm D call. The germline V gene encodes CDR1 KGHSH and CDR2 LQKENI. The CDR3 has 14 amino acids. V gave up 1 base and J gave up 2 bases, with 9 bases separating them.

This clonotype was detected only a few times. This chain links TRBV20-1 with TRBJ2-1, with 10 bases aligning to TRBD2. Trimming removed 2 bases from V and 9 bases from J; junction bases left unmatched: 1. The CDR3 contains 12 residues. Germline CDR1 is DFQATT and CDR2 is SNEGSKA (reference sequence). CDR3 nucleotides: TGCAGTGCTAGACCTAGCGGGGGTGAGCAGTTCTTC. Translating gives CSARPSGGEQFF.

The table lists this clonotype with a few counts. V and J are TRBV6-2 or TRBV6-3 and TRBJ2-7; D possibly corresponds to TRBD1 (6 bases). The CDR3 length is 14 residues. V lost 7 bases and J 3 bases, leaving 16 bases between the germline ends. Germline V gives CDR1 MNHEY, CDR2 SVGEGT. CDR3 nucleotide sequence: TGTGCCAGCAAGAACAGGGTGAGACGCTACGAGCAGTACTTC. Translated: CASKNRVRRYEQYF.

The gene calls are TRBV11-2 and TRBJ1-1; D remains unclear. Germline V gene data show CDR1 as SGHAT and CDR2 as FQNNGV. This CDR3 has 16 amino acids. Trimming pared 5 bases from V and 0 bases from J, leaving 16 bases between. The CDR3 loop reads CASSLGRNVMNTEAFF. The CDR3 DNA follows: TGTGCCAGCAGCCTAGGGAGGAACGTGATGAACACTGAAGCTTTCTTT.

CDR3: CSATTGGGHQPQHF. The DNA of the CDR3 is TGCAGTGCAACGACAGGGGGAGGTCATCAGCCCCAGCATTTT. The genes are TRBV20-1 and TRBJ1-5; 9 positions agree with TRBD1. The V gene's germline CDR1 is DFQATT and CDR2 SNEGSKA (reference sequence). The CDR3 runs 14 residues. Trimming took 6 bases from V and 5 from J; bases not matched to a gene: 8.

The rearrangement links TRBV7-8 to TRBJ2-7; D remains ambiguous. This CDR3 has 13 amino acids. V was shortened by 3 bases and J by 2 bases, with 8 bases between the two germline ends. Per germline, CDR1 SGHVS and CDR2 FQNEAQ. CDR3 in DNA: TGTGCCAGCAGCTTGGCCGAGCCCTACGAGCAGTACTTC. Translated, it gives CASSLAEPYEQYF.

This clonotype was seen only a few times. The chain combines TRBV29-1 with TRBJ2-1; D is possibly TRBD2 (6 bases). This CDR3 contains 12 residues. The germline V gene has CDR1 SQVTM and CDR2 ANQGSEA. V was clipped by 0 bases and J by 12 bases, with 12 bases between them. As DNA, the CDR3 is TGCAGCGTTGAAGAAGGGGAGGCCACGCAGTTCTTC. Amino acid sequence: CSVEEGEATQFF.

The chain uses TRBV7-8 and TRBJ2-7; possible D gene TRBD1, 6 bases. CDR1 is SGHVS, CDR2 FQNEAQ, per germline. This CDR3 is built from 14 residues. Trimming cost V 5 bases and J 2 bases, with 13 bases left between them. CDR3 loop: CASSTRTATYEQYF. As DNA, the CDR3 is TGTGCCAGCAGCACCAGGACAGCAACCTACGAGCAGTACTTC.

This sequence joins TRBV29-1 and TRBJ1-2; D possibly corresponds to TRBD1 (6 bases). V shed 5 bases and J shed 5 bases, with 18 bases lying between them. The CDR3 sequence is 14 residues long. In germline, CDR1 is SQVTM, CDR2 ANQGSEA. CDR3 bases: TGCAGCGTTCCCGCGAGGGGGGCGCGTTATGGCTACACCTTC. Encoded protein: CSVPARGARYGYTF.

This clonotype was seen many times. This chain connects TRBV15 to TRBJ2-5; 8 bases agree with TRBD2. Germline trimming cut 5 bases from V and 5 bases from J; bases unmatched to any gene: 7. Germline V CDR1 and CDR2: LNHNV, YYDKDF (reference sequence). This CDR3 contains 14 residues. CDR3 region: CATSLRGGRETQYF. The DNA for the CDR3 is TGTGCCACCAGCCTCCGGGGGGGCCGGGAGACCCAGTACTTC.

The CDR3 DNA sequence: TGTGCCAGTAGTATGCACAAGCGGGCCCTCATTGAGCAGTTCTTC. It codes for CASSMHKRALIEQFF. The chain combines TRBV19 with TRBJ2-1; maybe TRBD2 (6 bases). Between the trimmed V and J ends, which lost 3 bases and 9 bases, there was a span of 18 bases. CDR3 size: 15 residues. CDR1 and CDR2 from the germline V gene are LNHDA and SQIVND (reference sequence).